This entry lists 14 T cell receptor delta chains sequenced from one sample in a study of gammadelta T cells in human blood. With CATT, TCRdb re-called clones from the RT-PCR reads. Here the sample spans 340 or so delta-chain clones, nearly 20% being singletons. Sequencing was done on a sample of Vgamma9Vdelta2 gamma-delta T cells from fetal blood. The receptors originated from a human fetus.

The J gene is TRDJ1, the V gene TRDV2; D possibly corresponds to TRDD3 (5 bases). Here the J gene came from matching the DNA to germline, since TCRdb omits it. Looked up from germline, CDR1 is GEAIGNYY and CDR2 is EKD. The CDR3 sequence is 17 residues long. V shed 3 bases and J shed 0 bases, with 19 bases lying between them. CDR3 loop: CACDPVGRDSYTDKLIF. CDR3 DNA sequence: TGTGCCTGTGACCCGGTGGGCCGGGATTCGTACACCGATAAACTCATCTTT.

This clone was counted between two and nine times. It is likely a read error: a sequence one base away is far more abundant. At the DNA level, this CDR3 is encoded by other sequences in the same sample as well. The chain carries TRDV2 and TRDJ3; 8 positions agree with TRDD3. Germline assignment: CDR1 GEAIGNYY and CDR2 EKD. CDR3 length: 18 residues. CDR3 nucleotide sequence: TGTGCTTGTGACACCGGGATACGGAGCTCCTGGGACACCCGACAGATGTTTTTC. It translates to CACDTGIRSSWDTRQMFF.

Of note for this clone: This DNA translates differently at residue 18 from the TCRdb protein, which is that of a much larger clone; a read error is likely, and the protein shown is the DNA's own translation. The V and J genes are TRDV2 and TRDJ3, with 9 bases fitting TRDD3. Per the germline V gene, CDR1 is GEAIGNYY and CDR2 is EKD. The CDR3 is 19 amino acids. The CDR3 region is CACDTVLGDRSWDTRQMIF. As DNA, the CDR3 is TGTGCCTGTGACACCGTACTGGGGGACCGCTCCTGGGACACCCGACAGATGATTTTC.

The V gene is TRDV1, the J gene TRDJ1; possible D gene TRDD3, 7 bases. There are 18 residues in the CDR3. The germline CDR1 and CDR2 sequences are TSWWSYY and QGS. V gave up 6 bases and J gave up 6 bases, with 29 bases separating them. In DNA, the CDR3 is TGTGCTCTTGGCATCTCAAGTCCTACCGGGATACAAGGGAATAAACTCATCTTT. It specifies CALGISSPTGIQGNKLIF.

This clone occurred a few times. The protein given by TCRdb reflects a much larger clone and differs at residue 14 from this DNA's translation, likely from a read error; the protein shown is the DNA's translation. This chain connects TRDV2 to TRDJ3; the match to TRDD3 covers 9 bases. The CDR3 sequence is 19 residues long. Germline V gives CDR1 GEAIGNYY, CDR2 EKD. The CDR3 coding sequence is TGTGCCTGTGACACCGTACTGGGGGACCGCTCCTGGGACGCCCGACAGATGTTTTTC. Its protein is CACDTVLGDRSWDARQMFF.

This clone was recorded a few times. Translating this DNA gives a protein that differs at residue 10 from the TCRdb one, which belongs to a much larger clone; a read error is likely, and the protein shown is this translation. The V call is TRDV2, the J call TRDJ2, with TRDD3 as a possible D gene (6 bases). CDR3 length equals 14 residues. Germline V gene data show CDR1 as GEAIGNYY and CDR2 as EKD. CDR3 DNA: TGTGCCTGTGACACCGTGGGGGTGACAGAACAACTCTTCTTT. It yields the protein CACDTVGVTEQLFF.

In this sample, this clone is medium-sized (0.01 to 0.1%). A far larger clone is one base from this, pointing to a likely read error. In the same sample, other DNA sequences code for this CDR3. The chain carries TRDV2 and TRDJ3; 9 bases line up with TRDD3. The CDR3 is 15 amino acids. The J segment lost 7 bases and the V segment lost 1 base, leaving 1 base of the junction unmatched. Germline V gives CDR1 GEAIGNYY, CDR2 EKD. The CDR3 nucleotides read TGTGCCTGTGACACTGGGGGATATGACACCCGACAGATGTTTTTC. It specifies CACDTGGYDTRQMFF.

This clone was counted a few times. For this DNA, TCRdb reports the protein of a much larger clone, which diverges at residue 14, most likely from a read error; the protein presented here is translated directly from the DNA. The chain carries TRDV2 and TRDJ3; 13 positions match TRDD3. CDR1 and CDR2 (germline): GEAIGNYY, EKD. This CDR3 region has 19 residues. The CDR3 here is CACDPVLGDTTWDARQMFF. CDR3 in DNA: TGTGCCTGTGACCCCGTACTGGGGGATACGACCTGGGACGCCCGACAGATGTTTTTC.

This clone was seen a few times. Since a far larger clone is one base different, this is likely a read error. V usage is TRDV2 and J usage is TRDJ3; 8 nucleotides align to TRDD3. The V gene end was trimmed by 1 base and the J gene end by 2 bases; junction bases not matched to a gene: 12. Germline CDR1 GEAIGNYY, CDR2 EKD. The CDR3 sequence is 20 residues long. CDR3: CACDTGDWGVKAWDTRQMFF. CDR3 nucleotides: TGTGCCTGTGACACGGGGGACTGGGGGGTGAAGGCCTGGGACACCCGACAGATGTTTTTC.

Remarks on this clone: A far more abundant clone sits one base away, making this likely a read error. The chain uses TRDV2 and TRDJ3, with TRDD3 matching 13 bases. This CDR3 region has 19 residues. Germline V gives CDR1 GEAIGNYY, CDR2 EKD. CDR3 DNA: TGTGCCTGTGACCCCGTACTGGGGGATACGACCTGGGGCACCCGACAGATGTTTTTC. This translates into CACDPVLGDTTWGTRQMFF.

As to this clone: The TCRdb protein, from a much larger clone, departs from this DNA's translation at residue 7, likely by read error; the protein shown derives from the DNA. The rearrangement links TRDV2 to TRDJ3; tentatively, D is TRDD3 (5 bases). Looked up from germline, CDR1 is GEAIGNYY and CDR2 is EKD. CDR3 length: 17 amino acids. Trimming pared 2 bases from V and 2 bases from J, leaving 12 bases between. For the CDR3, the DNA is TGTGCCTGTGACATACTGGTGGATACCTGGGACACCCGACAGATGTTTTTC. Its translation: CACDILVDTWDTRQMFF.

This clone was counted between two and nine times. This DNA translates differently at residue 3 from the TCRdb protein, which is that of a much larger clone; a read error is likely, and the protein shown is the DNA's own translation. This sequence joins TRDV2 and TRDJ3; 13 bases are a match to TRDD3. The CDR3 is made up of 20 amino acids. Germline CDR1 and CDR2: GEAIGNYY and EKD. The CDR3, as DNA: TGTGCCTATGACAGACTGGGGGATACGCGAAGCTCCTGGGACACCCGACAGATGTTTTTC. It yields the protein CAYDRLGDTRSSWDTRQMFF.

With respect to this clone: A far more abundant clone sits one base away, making this likely a read error. The same CDR3 also results from other DNA sequences found in this sample. The chain joins TRDV2 to TRDJ3; 9 bases align to TRDD3. V lost 0 bases to trimming and J lost 0 bases; unmatched junction nucleotides: 5. The CDR3 extends over 19 amino acids. In germline, CDR1 is GEAIGNYY, CDR2 EKD. In nucleotides, the CDR3 is TGTGCCTGTGACACCGGGGGATACCGGAGCTCCTGGGACACCCGACAGATGTTTTTC. Its protein product is CACDTGGYRSSWDTRQMFF.

This clone occurred a few times. Given a far larger clone just one base away, this is likely a sequencing read error. Different DNA sequences within this sample yield the same CDR3. The chain couples TRDV2 to TRDJ3, with 9 bases identical to TRDD3. The CDR3 length is 19 residues. Losses at the gene ends were 1 base for V and 0 bases for J; bases not matched to a gene: 6. The germline gives CDR1 GEAIGNYY, CDR2 EKD. The DNA of the CDR3 is TGTGCCTGTGACACGGGGGGATACCGGAGCTCCTGGGACACCCGACAGATGTTTTTC. This translates into CACDTGGYRSSWDTRQMFF.